This T cell receptor beta chain is drawn from a study of shared clonotypes between healthy human individuals. The CDR3 sequence is 11 residues long. The germline V gene encodes CDR1 MDHEN and CDR2 SYDVKM. Every unsorted PBMC PCR replicate was loaded with 300 ng DNA, roughly 30,000 T cell genomes. Sequencing of unsorted PBMC DNA was carried out using ten immunoSEQ deep assay plates. The protocol was immunoSEQ multiplex PCR, while the TCRdb copy is restricted to in-frame clones and leaves out a portion. The repertoire has approximately 440,000 clones, approximately 80% of them found once; the top ten carry 12%.

V gene TRBV28 combines with J gene TRBJ2-5, with D unclear. The end of the DNA is better explained by TRBJ2-7, so the J call may be wrong. The source is a woman aged 40 to 50 in good health. Some clones in this sample may be carry-over from other donors' samples. The specimen sequenced was PBMCs. The CDR3 spells CASNGWGEQYF. CDR3 nucleotide sequence: TGTGCCAGCAATGGGTGGGGCGAGCAGTACTTC.